A selection of T cell receptor beta chains follows, all from one sample in a study of T-cell reconstitution after alpha-beta-depleted transplantation in children. TCRdb re-called the PCR reads with MiXCR, one entry per CDR3 protein. The data hold about 900,000 distinct CDR3 sequences, with about 31% observed a single time. The source material was PBMCs, mostly from graft donor cells, sampled 360 days after TCRalphabeta/CD19-depleted stem cell transplant. The receptors come from a boy younger than two who had a stem cell transplant for SCID, so the T cells may come from the graft donor. Each CDR3 is given with its conserved first and last residue. The D gene is left open where the match is weak. Clone size, where shown, is once, few, many, or a class for clones that have expanded.

clone size	D gene	V gene	J gene	CDR3 DNA	CDR3 protein
NA	TRBD2	TRBV10-3	TRBJ2-1	TGTGCCATCAGTGAGTCGAGGCGGGGGGGCAATGAGCAGTTCTTC	CAISESRRGGNEQFF
NA	NA	TRBV6-6	TRBJ1-1	TGTGCCAGCAGCCCAGACACCTTAGGCAGAGCTTTCTTT	CASSPDTLGRAFF
few	NA	TRBV7-9	TRBJ2-7	TGTGCCAGCAGCTTCAGCGGACACTACGAGCAGTACTTC	CASSFSGHYEQYF
NA	NA	TRBV4-2	TRBJ2-4	TGTGCCAGCAGCCAGTCATACCCGGGAGACATTCAGTACTTC	CASSQSYPGDIQYF
NA	NA	TRBV27	TRBJ1-6	TGTGCCAGCAGTTTAGACCCCGGGGCACCCCTCCACTTT	CASSLDPGAPLHF
NA	NA	TRBV29-1	TRBJ2-3	TGCAGCGTTGAAGATTTATGGGGAGGAGATGGCTTGGCAGATACGCAGTATTTT	CSVEDLWGGDGLADTQYF
NA	TRBD1	TRBV7-9	TRBJ1-2	TGTGCCAGCAGCTTAGCCGGGACAGTCTATGGCTACACCTTC	CASSLAGTVYGYTF
few	NA	TRBV20-1	TRBJ2-5	TGCAGTGCACCAGTATTCCAAGAGACCCAGTACTTC	CSAPVFQETQYF
NA	NA	TRBV7-7	TRBJ2-7	TGTGCCAGCAGCCCCGGGGTAGCGTTTTACTACGAGCAGTACTTC	CASSPGVAFYYEQYF
NA	NA	TRBV5-1	TRBJ1-1	TGCGCCAGCAGCTCCACAACAGGGAGGAACACTGAAGCTTTCTTT	CASSSTTGRNTEAFF
few	NA	TRBV9	TRBJ2-7	TGTGCCAGCAGCGTAGTCCCAGGTGCCTCCTACGAGCAGTACTTC	CASSVVPGASYEQYF
NA	NA	TRBV25-1	TRBJ1-2	TGTGCCAGTTGGTCGGGGTACTATGGCTACACCTTC	CASWSGYYGYTF
NA	NA	TRBV29-1	TRBJ2-7	TGCAGCGTCCTCGGGACCCTCGAGAGCACCTACGAGCAGTACTTC	CSVLGTLESTYEQYF
NA	NA	TRBV28	TRBJ1-3	TGTGCCAGCAGGGGGGACGCCACCATATATTTT	CASRGDATIYF
NA	TRBD2	TRBV7-8	TRBJ2-1	TGTGCCAGCAGCTTAAGGAGGACTAGCGGGGGCCCGAGGTTCTTC	CASSLRRTSGGPRFF
NA	NA	TRBV12-3/TRBV12-4	TRBJ1-2	TGTGCCAGCAGCTTGATGGCCACTCAAATCTTC	CASSLMATQIF
NA	TRBD1	TRBV29-1	TRBJ1-5	TGCAGCGCCCAGGGGGCCGGTAATCAGCCCCAGCATTTT	CSAQGAGNQPQHF